This TCR beta chain appears in the sequencing data of a study of T-cell reconstitution after alpha-beta-depleted transplantation in children. Study findings and constraints: At around two months after transplant, the alpha-beta T cells were reportedly derived from several hundred expanded clones that came from non-depleted graft cells. It was newly produced T cells that mostly accounted for T-cell counts and diversity one year after transplant. Recipient T cells and thymic progenitors that survived gave rise to the high TCRbeta diversity observed at day 60 in some patients.

This CDR3 region has 15 residues. Unmatched junction bases numbered 6, after V lost 3 bases and J lost 3 bases. In germline, CDR1 is DFQATT, CDR2 SNEGSKA (reference sequence). Preparation of the TCRbeta library used unique molecular identifiers. TCRdb called the PCR reads again in MiXCR, with one record for every CDR3 protein. This table holds 70,000 or so distinct CDR3 sequences, 11% found once. This clonotype appeared many times. The antigen is undetermined. The receptor was isolated from a boy aged 10-17 years with acute myeloid leukemia, due to receive a stem cell transplant. The chain employs TRBV20-1 and TRBJ2-7; the match to TRBD2 covers 12 bases. This specimen consisted of PBMCs, obtained before TCRalphabeta/CD19-depleted stem cell transplant. The DNA of the CDR3 is TGCAGTGCTAGCGGCCTAGCGGGAGGGTACTACGAGCAGTACTTC. This translates into CSASGLAGGYYEQYF.